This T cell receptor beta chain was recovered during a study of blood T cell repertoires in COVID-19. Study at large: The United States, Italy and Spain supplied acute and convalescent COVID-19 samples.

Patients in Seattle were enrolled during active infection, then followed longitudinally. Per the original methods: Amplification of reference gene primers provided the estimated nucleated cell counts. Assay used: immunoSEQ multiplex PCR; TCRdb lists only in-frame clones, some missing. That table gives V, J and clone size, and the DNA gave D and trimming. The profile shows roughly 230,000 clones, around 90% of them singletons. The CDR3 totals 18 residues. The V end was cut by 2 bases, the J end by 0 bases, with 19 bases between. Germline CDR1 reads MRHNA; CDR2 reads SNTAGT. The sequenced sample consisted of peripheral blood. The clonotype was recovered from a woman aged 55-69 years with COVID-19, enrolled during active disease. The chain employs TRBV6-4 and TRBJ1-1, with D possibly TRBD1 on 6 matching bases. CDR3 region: CASSDSGGRDWVNTEAFF. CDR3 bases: TGTGCCAGCAGTGACAGCGGGGGGCGCGATTGGGTGAACACTGAAGCTTTCTTT.